Following are 22 T cell receptor beta chains from one sample sequenced in a study of shared clonotypes between healthy human individuals. TCRdb's copy holds only in-frame clones and misses some; the assay was immunoSEQ multiplex PCR. The repertoire holds about 2.1 million clones, with roughly 93% as singletons. Cells designated naive CD8 were CD45RO-negative and were positively selected for CCR7, with terminally differentiated effector memory CD45RA+ cells excluded. What was sequenced was naive CD8+ T cells from PBMCs. These TCRs come from a young man in good health. Some clones in this sample may be carry-over from other donors' samples.

The chain combines TRBV10-3 with TRBJ1-1; D is unclear. Germline values: CDR1 ENHRY, CDR2 SYGVKD. This CDR3 spans 13 amino acids. The germline V and J ends were trimmed by 4 bases and 5 bases, with 11 bases remaining between them. The DNA for the CDR3 is TGTGCCATCAGTGGCCCGGAGGGTACTGAAGCTTTCTTT. Its protein is CAISGPEGTEAFF.

The rearrangement links TRBV27 to TRBJ2-7; 7 nucleotides line up with TRBD1. This CDR3 has 16 amino acids. J lost 2 bases, V lost 1 base, and 8 bases had no gene match. In germline, CDR1 is MNHEY, CDR2 SMNVEV (reference sequence). In DNA form, the CDR3 reads TGTGCCAGCAGTTTATATGGGGTGGGGACAGCCTACGAGCAGTACTTC. Protein product: CASSLYGVGTAYEQYF.

V is TRBV4-3 and J is TRBJ1-2; D remains ambiguous. Germline CDR1 is LGHNA and CDR2 is YSLEER. This CDR3 spans 14 amino acids. Trimming removed 4 bases from V and 1 base from J, with 10 bases in between. In nucleotides, the CDR3 is TGCGCCAGCAGCCCCCAGCGGCGTAACTATGGCTACACCTTC. Its translation is CASSPQRRNYGYTF.

The V and J genes are TRBV30 and TRBJ2-2, with D maybe TRBD1 (6 bases). V shed 0 bases and J shed 5 bases, with 7 bases lying between them. The CDR3 loop spans 13 amino acids. Germline V gene lookup returns CDR1 GTSNPN and CDR2 SVGIG (reference sequence). In DNA form, the CDR3 reads TGTGCCTGGAGTGTACAGGGTACCGGGGAGCTGTTTTTT. It specifies CAWSVQGTGELFF. The full variable domain, in which reference TRBV30 and TRBJ2-2 provide the parts outside the CDR3, is SQTIHQWPATLVQPVGSPLSLECTVEGTSNPNLYWYRQAAGRGLQLLFYSVGIGQISSEVPQNLSASRPQDRQFILSSKKLLLSDSGFYLCAWSVQGTGELFFGEGSRLTVL.

The chain uses TRBV4-1 and TRBJ2-3; the match to TRBD2 covers 7 bases. The CDR3 covers 15 residues. CDR1 MGHRA and CDR2 YSYEKL come from the germline V gene. The V and J ends lost 1 base and 4 bases, in that order; junction bases with no gene match: 5. CDR3 protein: CASSQVSAGADTQYF. CDR3 nucleotides: TGCGCCAGCAGCCAAGTTTCCGCGGGAGCAGATACGCAGTATTTT.

This clone was seen just once. Other nucleotide sequences from this sample produce the same CDR3. DNA for the CDR3: TGTGCCAGCAGCTTAGGTGGGAGGGCGGCAGATACGCAGTATTTT. Amino acids: CASSLGGRAADTQYF. J is TRBJ2-3 and V is TRBV11-2; TRBD2 matches 7 bases. Germline-derived CDR1 and CDR2 are SGHAT and FQNNGV. This CDR3 region has 15 residues. Unmatched junction bases numbered 5, after V lost 1 base and J lost 4 bases. Using reference TRBV11-2 and TRBJ2-3 for the parts outside the CDR3, the full variable domain is EAGVAQSPRYKIIEKRQSVAFWCNPISGHATLYWYQQILGQGPKLLIQFQNNGVVDDSQLPKDRFSAERLKGVDSTLKIQPAKLEDSAVYLCASSLGGRAADTQYFGPGTRLTVL.

The sample holds one count of this clone. V usage is TRBV28 and J usage is TRBJ2-1; possibly TRBD2 for D (6 bases). The length of the CDR3 is 15 residues. Trimming took 4 bases from V and 4 from J, leaving 14 bases between them. Per the germline V gene, CDR1 is MDHEN and CDR2 is SYDVKM. This chain's CDR3 is CASSSPGTGYNEQFF. For the CDR3, the DNA is TGTGCCAGCAGTTCACCCGGGACTGGGTACAATGAGCAGTTCTTC. Drawing the rest from reference TRBV28 and TRBJ2-1, the complete variable domain is DVKVTQSSRYLVKRTGEKVFLECVQDMDHENMFWYRQDPGLGLRLIYFSYDVKMKEKGDIPEGYSVSREKKERFSLILESASTNQTSMYLCASSSPGTGYNEQFFGPGTRLTVL.

The V and J genes are TRBV27 and TRBJ2-5, with TRBD2 matching 11 bases. The CDR3 has 17 residues. Trimming cost V 5 bases and J 5 bases; bases outside gene matches: 13. Germline-derived CDR1 and CDR2 are MNHEY and SMNVEV (reference sequence). CDR3 loop: CASSAAIAGGPGETQYF. The CDR3 DNA reads as TGTGCCAGCAGTGCGGCAATAGCGGGAGGGCCCGGGGAGACCCAGTACTTC.

The gene calls are TRBV10-3 and TRBJ2-2; TRBD1 agrees at 7 bases. This CDR3 has 17 amino acids. The V gene's germline CDR1 is ENHRY and CDR2 SYGVKD. The V gene end was trimmed by 5 bases and the J gene end by 0 bases; junction bases not matched to a gene: 9. In DNA form, the CDR3 reads TGTGCCATCAGTTACAGGAGGACAGGAACGAACACCGGGGAGCTGTTTTTT. Translating gives CAISYRRTGTNTGELFF.

V gene TRBV18 combines with J gene TRBJ2-3; D might be TRBD1 (5 bases). CDR1 and CDR2 (germline): KGHSH, LQKENI. Between the trimmed V and J ends, which lost 3 bases and 2 bases, there was a span of 9 bases. There are 14 residues in the CDR3. The CDR3 reads CASSPLDTTDTQYF. CDR3 nucleotides: TGTGCCAGCTCACCGTTGGACACCACAGATACGCAGTATTTT.

The rearrangement uses TRBV28 and TRBJ1-4, with 8 bases aligning to TRBD1. J gave up 8 bases and V 4 bases, and 9 bases lay outside the gene matches. CDR1 and CDR2 from the germline V gene are MDHEN and SYDVKM. CDR3 length: 15 residues. The CDR3 is CASSSLTGVKEKLFF. CDR3 nucleotide sequence: TGTGCCAGCAGTTCCCTGACAGGGGTCAAGGAAAAACTGTTTTTT.

The chain is built from TRBV5-8 and TRBJ2-4; D is undetermined. The V end lost 6 bases, the J end lost 4 bases, and 14 bases lay between the germline ends. CDR1 and CDR2 (germline): SGHTS, YDEGEE. The CDR3 has 14 residues. This CDR3 reads CASTWGSGKNIQYF. The CDR3 DNA sequence: TGTGCCAGCACCTGGGGAAGTGGAAAAAACATTCAGTACTTC. The full variable domain, with the rest looked up from reference TRBV5-8 and TRBJ2-4, is EAGVTQSPTHLIKTRGQQATLRCSPISGHTSVYWYQQALGLGLQFLLWYDEGEERNRGNFPPRFSGRQFPNYSSELNVNALELEDSALYLCASTWGSGKNIQYFGAGTRLSVL.

The rearrangement joins TRBV28 to TRBJ2-3; possible D gene TRBD2, 6 bases. The CDR3 totals 13 residues. The V end was cut by 6 bases, the J end by 2 bases, with 9 bases between. Germline CDR1 is MDHEN and CDR2 is SYDVKM. CDR3 amino acids: CASSRENTDTQYF. In DNA form, the CDR3 reads TGTGCCAGCAGCCGGGAGAACACAGATACGCAGTATTTT. Filled out from reference TRBV28 and TRBJ2-3, the complete variable domain reads DVKVTQSSRYLVKRTGEKVFLECVQDMDHENMFWYRQDPGLGLRLIYFSYDVKMKEKGDIPEGYSVSREKKERFSLILESASTNQTSMYLCASSRENTDTQYFGPGTRLTVL.

This chain links TRBV18 with TRBJ2-1; D call uncertain. V dropped 2 bases and J dropped 5 bases, with 19 bases sitting between them. Germline lookup yields CDR1 KGHSH and CDR2 LQKENI. This CDR3 has 17 amino acids. CDR3: CASSPFKVTGENNEQFF. As DNA, the CDR3 is TGTGCCAGCTCACCATTCAAAGTCACTGGAGAAAACAATGAGCAGTTCTTC. The variable domain in full, with the rest retrieved from reference TRBV18 and TRBJ2-1, is NAGVMQNPRHLVRRRGQEARLRCSPMKGHSHVYWYRQLPEEGLKFMVYLQKENIIDESGMPKERFSAEFPKEGPSILRIQQVVRGDSAAYFCASSPFKVTGENNEQFFGPGTRLTVL.

This chain joins TRBV28 and TRBJ2-7; the D gene could be TRBD1 or TRBD2 (6 bases each). The V and J ends lost 5 bases and 4 bases respectively, with 24 bases between them. The germline V gene encodes CDR1 MDHEN and CDR2 SYDVKM. The CDR3 has 17 amino acids. The CDR3 DNA reads as TGTGCCAGCAGTCAGAGGGGGTTACTACGGGGGCTATACGAGCAGTACTTC. It yields the protein CASSQRGLLRGLYEQYF.

The chain couples TRBV30 to TRBJ2-2, with D possibly matching TRBD1 (5 bases). The CDR3 is 14 residues long. The V end was cut by 3 bases, the J end by 3 bases, with 11 bases between. CDR1 is GTSNPN, CDR2 SVGIG, per germline (reference sequence). This chain's CDR3 is CAWRVDSYTGELFF. The CDR3 region has the DNA TGTGCCTGGAGGGTCGACAGCTACACCGGGGAGCTGTTTTTT.

The chain uses TRBV28 and TRBJ1-1; no reliable D call. The CDR3 consists of 17 residues. Per germline, CDR1 MDHEN and CDR2 SYDVKM. V lost 6 bases, J lost 2 bases, and 22 bases lay in between. The CDR3 sequence is CASSPLILPLPNTEAFF. The CDR3 region has the DNA TGTGCCAGCAGCCCCCTTATTTTGCCACTACCCAACACTGAAGCTTTCTTT.

The chain joins TRBV10-3 to TRBJ2-7; D remains ambiguous. Germline V CDR1 and CDR2: ENHRY, SYGVKD. The V end was cut by 8 bases, the J end by 2 bases, with 10 bases between. The CDR3 spans 12 residues. The DNA for the CDR3 is TGTGCCATCGGGCCGAGTCCCTACGAGCAGTACTTC. Its translation: CAIGPSPYEQYF.

The chain carries TRBV29-1 and TRBJ1-4; 7 nucleotides align to TRBD1. CDR1 and CDR2 (germline): SQVTM, ANQGSEA. V trimming: 6 bases; J trimming: 8 bases; junction bases outside the gene matches: 21. This CDR3 contains 17 residues. The DNA for the CDR3 is TGCAGCGTCTACTTCGGACAGGTCCCAGGGTTTCGAGAAAAACTGTTTTTT. As protein: CSVYFGQVPGFREKLFF.

This chain uses TRBV27 with TRBJ2-5; 7 nucleotides agree with TRBD2. The CDR3 loop spans 15 amino acids. Per germline, CDR1 MNHEY and CDR2 SMNVEV (reference sequence). V was pared by 6 bases and J by 1 base, with 8 bases of the junction left unmatched. CDR3 in amino acids: CASSPVTSAQETQYF. As DNA, the CDR3 is TGTGCCAGCAGCCCAGTAACTAGCGCCCAAGAGACCCAGTACTTC.

The genes are TRBV29-1 and TRBJ1-2; weak D call: TRBD1 (5 bases). The CDR3 length is 14 residues. The V end was cut by 1 base, the J end by 0 bases, with 9 bases between. CDR1 and CDR2 (germline): SQVTM, ANQGSEA. CDR3 bases: TGCAGCGTTGAAGGCGCAGGGCCTAACTATGGCTACACCTTC. Translated: CSVEGAGPNYGYTF. The whole variable domain, remainder taken from reference TRBV29-1 and TRBJ1-2, is SAVISQKPSRDICQRGTSLTIQCQVDSQVTMMFWYRQQPGQSLTLIATANQGSEATYESGFVIDKFPISRPNLTFSTLTVSNMSPEDSSIYLCSVEGAGPNYGYTFGSGTRLTVV.

The rearrangement links TRBV27 to TRBJ1-5; 9 bases map to TRBD1. With 5 bases clipped from V and 6 bases from J, the junction kept 5 bases outside the gene matches. The CDR3 spans 14 residues. The germline CDR1 and CDR2 sequences are MNHEY and SMNVEV (reference sequence). The CDR3 sequence: CASSKTGGRQPQHF. The DNA for the CDR3 is TGTGCCAGCAGTAAAACAGGGGGCCGTCAGCCCCAGCATTTT.